Listed below are T cell receptor beta chains from one sample, sequenced in a study of blood T cell repertoires in COVID-19. The protocol was immunoSEQ multiplex PCR, while the TCRdb copy is restricted to in-frame clones and leaves out a portion. Of roughly 300,000 clones listed, around 90% are singletons. Input material: peripheral blood. The receptors were sampled from a woman aged 30 to 39 with COVID-19, enrolled during active disease. The CDR3 runs from the conserved cysteine through the conserved F or W. A D gene is named only where the DNA matches it firmly. Size tells how often a clone was seen (once, few, many) or the class of an expanded clone, and some rows leave it out.

>TRBJ2-3|16|TRBV21-1|.|.
CASSRSPSGNTDTQYF
TGTGCCAGCAGCAGATCGCCTAGCGGGAACACAGATACGCAGTATTTT
>TRBJ2-1|14|TRBV28|TRBD2|.
CASNLADGGNEQFF
TGTGCCAGCAATCTTGCGGACGGGGGGAATGAGCAGTTCTTC
>TRBJ2-3|12|TRBV2|.|.
CASSESPGTQYF
TGTGCCAGCAGTGAAAGCCCAGGCACGCAGTATTTT
>TRBJ1-5|14|TRBV28|.|.
CASRTGTLDQPQHF
TGTGCCAGCCGAACAGGTACGTTAGATCAGCCCCAGCATTTT
>TRBJ2-7|15|TRBV4-1|TRBD1|.
CASSQPRTGAYEQYF
TGCGCCAGCAGCCAACCTCGGACAGGGGCCTACGAGCAGTACTTC
>TRBJ2-3|15|TRBV24-1|.|.
CATSDRKRGTDTQYF
TGTGCCACCAGTGACCGAAAGAGGGGCACAGATACGCAGTATTTT
>TRBJ2-7|13|TRBV18|.|.
CASSLDRAYEQYF
TGTGCCAGCTCCCTAGACCGGGCCTACGAGCAGTACTTC
>TRBJ2-2|17|TRBV18|TRBD1|.
CASSDTTGGANTGELFF
TGTGCCAGCTCAGATACTACAGGGGGCGCGAACACCGGGGAGCTGTTTTTT
>TRBJ1-2|12|TRBV3-1/TRBV3-2|.|.
CASSHQDYGYTF
TGTGCCAGCAGCCACCAGGACTATGGCTACACCTTC
>TRBJ2-1|11|TRBV7-9|.|.
CASSFSNEQFF
TGTGCCAGCAGCTTTAGCAATGAGCAGTTCTTC
>TRBJ1-2|12|TRBV2|.|.
CASSQESYGYTF
TGTGCCAGCAGCCAGGAATCATATGGCTACACCTTC
>TRBJ1-5|12|TRBV3-1/TRBV3-2|.|.
CASSQDYFPQHF
TGTGCCAGCAGCCAAGACTATTTTCCCCAGCATTTT
>TRBJ2-1|12|TRBV30|TRBD1|.
CAWSEQGNEQFF
TGTGCCTGGAGTGAACAGGGGAATGAGCAGTTCTTC
>TRBJ2-1|12|TRBV5-6|TRBD1|.
CASSSRGPEQFF
TGTGCCAGCAGCTCCAGGGGGCCTGAGCAGTTCTTC
>TRBJ1-2|12|TRBV28|.|.
CASRAGDRGYTF
TGTGCCAGCAGAGCAGGGGATCGAGGCTACACCTTC
>TRBJ1-2|10|TRBV29-1|.|.
CSVDTDGYTF
TGCAGCGTTGACACAGATGGCTACACCTTC
>TRBJ1-5|14|TRBV28|.|.
CASSVPGLDQPQHF
TGTGCCAGCAGTGTACCGGGACTCGATCAGCCCCAGCATTTT
>TRBJ2-7|14|TRBV7-9|.|.
CASSPPGQGSEQYF
TGTGCCAGCAGCCCCCCCGGGCAGGGGTCCGAGCAGTACTTC
>TRBJ2-7|15|TRBV5-6|TRBD2|.
CASSLMSGSRYEQYF
TGTGCCAGCAGCTTGATGAGCGGGAGTAGATACGAGCAGTACTTC
>TRBJ2-7|11|TRBV11-2|.|once
CASSLVNEQYF
TGTGCCAGCAGCTTAGTTAACGAGCAGTACTTC
>TRBJ1-1|13|TRBV28|.|.
CASREQTNTEAFF
TGTGCCAGCAGAGAACAGACGAACACTGAAGCTTTCTTT
>TRBJ2-1|15|TRBV5-1|TRBD1|.
CASSLGGQGYNEQFF
TGCGCCAGCAGCTTGGGGGGACAGGGCTACAATGAGCAGTTCTTC
>TRBJ1-2|19|TRBV28|TRBD1|.
CASSFFRGQGTRDNYGYTF
TGTGCCAGCAGTTTCTTTCGGGGACAGGGGACGAGGGATAACTATGGCTACACCTTC
>TRBJ1-1|16|TRBV5-1|TRBD1|.
CASSLVRTGVIAEAFF
TGCGCCAGCAGCTTGGTCAGGACAGGGGTTATCGCTGAAGCTTTCTTT
>TRBJ2-7|16|TRBV18|TRBD1|.
CASSLTPGQGNYEQYF
TGTGCCAGCTCCCTTACCCCGGGACAGGGTAACTACGAGCAGTACTTC
>TRBJ2-1|16|TRBV24-1|.|once
CATSDFTTTLYNEQFF
TGTGCCACCAGTGATTTTACCACGACACTCTACAATGAGCAGTTCTTC
>TRBJ2-2|15|TRBV4-3|TRBD1|.
CASSLGQGETGELFF
TGCGCCAGCAGCCTTGGACAGGGGGAAACCGGGGAGCTGTTTTTT
>TRBJ2-7|11|TRBV5-5|.|.
CASSQTYEQYF
TGTGCCAGCAGCCAGACCTACGAGCAGTACTTC
>TRBJ2-2|14|TRBV6-5|.|.
CASRAAMNTGELFF
TGTGCCAGCAGGGCAGCGATGAACACCGGGGAGCTGTTTTTT
>TRBJ2-3|14|TRBV6-6|.|.
CASIRQASTDTQYF
TGTGCCAGCATTAGACAGGCTAGCACAGATACGCAGTATTTT
>TRBJ1-1|12|TRBV6-6|.|.
CASSSPRYEAFF
TGTGCCAGCAGTTCCCCCCGGTATGAAGCTTTCTTT
>TRBJ2-7|16|TRBV5-4|TRBD1|.
CASSLIPGQGAYEQYF
TGTGCCAGCAGCCTTATACCGGGACAGGGGGCCTACGAGCAGTACTTC
>TRBJ1-5|13|TRBV27|.|.
CASSFYNGQPQHF
TGTGCCAGCAGTTTCTATAACGGGCAGCCCCAGCATTTT
>TRBJ2-1|15|TRBV7-8|TRBD2|.
CASRDRTSGSNEQFF
TGTGCCAGCAGGGACCGGACTAGCGGGAGCAATGAGCAGTTCTTC
>TRBJ2-1|15|TRBV11-2|.|.
CASSSGSPVYNEQFF
TGTGCCAGCAGCTCCGGGTCCCCAGTTTACAATGAGCAGTTCTTC
>TRBJ1-5|13|TRBV2|.|.
CASSEEINQPQHF
TGTGCCAGCAGTGAGGAGATAAATCAGCCCCAGCATTTT
>TRBJ2-3|15|TRBV9|TRBD1|.
CASSGTGASTDTQYF
TGTGCCAGCAGCGGGACAGGGGCCTCCACAGATACGCAGTATTTT
>TRBJ2-1|16|TRBV7-3|TRBD2|.
CASSHNLAGGHYEQFF
TGTGCCAGCAGCCACAATCTAGCGGGAGGGCACTATGAGCAGTTCTTC
>TRBJ2-1|16|TRBV3-1/TRBV3-2|TRBD2|.
CASSQRLAGGRNEQFF
TGTGCCAGCAGCCAAAGACTAGCGGGAGGTCGCAATGAGCAGTTCTTC
>TRBJ2-7|16|TRBV6-5|TRBD2|once
CASSYGKTSGRYEQYF
TGTGCCAGCAGTTACGGCAAGACTAGCGGGAGATACGAGCAGTACTTC
>TRBJ2-1|12|TRBV3-1/TRBV3-2|.|.
CASSQARIEQFF
TGTGCCAGCAGCCAAGCGAGGATTGAGCAGTTCTTC
>TRBJ1-5|13|TRBV6-6|.|.
CASRRGLNQPQHF
TGTGCCAGCCGGCGGGGGCTCAATCAGCCCCAGCATTTT
>TRBJ2-2|14|TRBV10-3|.|.
CAISQTERAGELFF
TGTGCCATCAGTCAGACGGAGCGGGCCGGGGAGCTGTTTTTT
>TRBJ2-3|18|TRBV25-1|TRBD2|.
CASSEELAGGHDTDTQYF
TGTGCCAGCAGTGAAGAATTGGCGGGAGGGCACGACACAGATACGCAGTATTTT
>TRBJ1-1|16|TRBV5-1|TRBD1|many
CASSFGTGGAGTEAFF
TGCGCCAGCAGCTTCGGGACAGGGGGCGCTGGGACTGAAGCTTTCTTT
>TRBJ2-7|14|TRBV24-1|TRBD1|.
CATSERAGGDEQYF
TGTGCCACCAGTGAGAGGGCAGGGGGTGACGAGCAGTACTTC
>TRBJ1-1|11|TRBV28|.|.
CASSSLREAFF
TGTGCCAGCAGTTCTCTCCGTGAAGCTTTCTTT
>TRBJ1-1|13|TRBV2|TRBD1|.
CASSDPGDRLAFF
TGTGCCAGCAGTGATCCTGGGGACAGGCTCGCTTTCTTT
>TRBJ1-3|12|TRBV30|.|.
CAWMDSGNTIYF
TGTGCCTGGATGGACAGTGGAAACACCATATATTTT
>TRBJ1-2|15|TRBV4-3|.|once
CASSPVGGGAYGYTF
TGCGCCAGCAGCCCAGTGGGTGGGGGGGCTTATGGCTACACCTTC
>TRBJ2-7|14|TRBV27|TRBD1|.
CASSLHRGSYEQYF
TGTGCCAGCAGTTTACACAGGGGTAGCTACGAGCAGTACTTC
>TRBJ2-2|15|TRBV9|TRBD1|once
CASSSQGAGTGELFF
TGTGCCAGCAGCTCACAGGGGGCGGGCACCGGGGAGCTGTTTTTT
>TRBJ2-1|14|TRBV7-2|TRBD2|.
CASSLVAGTNEQFF
TGTGCCAGCAGCTTAGTAGCGGGAACGAATGAGCAGTTCTTC
>TRBJ1-5|13|TRBV29-1|.|.
CSVMEVVNQPQHF
TGCAGCGTTATGGAGGTTGTCAATCAGCCCCAGCATTTT